The 30 T cell receptor beta chains below were found in one sample sequenced in a study of blood T cell repertoires in COVID-19. Sequencing was performed with immunoSEQ multiplex PCR; in TCRdb, only in-frame clones are kept and a portion is missing. The sample carries 95,000 to 100,000 clones, around 87% recorded once. Material for sequencing was peripheral blood. Receptors were obtained from a woman between 25 and 40 years old with acute or convalescent COVID-19.

The rearrangement joins TRBV29-1 to TRBJ2-3; 11 positions match TRBD2. The CDR3 is 15 residues long. Germline V gene data show CDR1 as SQVTM and CDR2 as ANQGSEA. V gave up 4 bases and J gave up 0 bases; unmatched junction bases: 3. The CDR3 here is CSVVGLADSTDTQYF. CDR3 nucleotides: TGCAGCGTTGTGGGACTAGCGGATAGCACAGATACGCAGTATTTT.

This clone was detected once. The rearrangement links TRBV19 to TRBJ2-1, with D maybe TRBD2 (7 bases). V was shortened by 6 bases and J by 4 bases, with 16 bases between the two germline ends. This CDR3 has 15 residues. CDR1 is LNHDA and CDR2 is SQIVND in the germline V gene (reference sequence). The CDR3 here is CASSPRGGAYNEQFF. CDR3 coding DNA: TGTGCCAGTAGCCCGAGGGGGGGGGCTTACAATGAGCAGTTCTTC.

The chain uses TRBV9 and TRBJ1-1; D ambiguous. The CDR3 runs to 11 residues. CDR1 is SGDLS, CDR2 YYNGEE, per germline. V was trimmed by 3 bases and J by 13 bases, leaving 13 bases between them. The CDR3 reads CASSAGSGLFF. The CDR3 coding sequence is TGTGCCAGCAGCGCCGGGTCGGGTCTTTTCTTT.

This chain links TRBV10-2 with TRBJ1-6, with TRBD1 identical over 10 bases. The germline V gene has CDR1 WSHSY and CDR2 SAAADI. The junction had 5 bases not matched to a gene; V was cut back by 6 bases and J by 9 bases. This CDR3 spans 14 amino acids. The CDR3 coding sequence is TGCGCCAGCAGCTCCGGGACAGGGGTTTCACCCCTCCACTTT. Encoded protein: CASSSGTGVSPLHF.

The chain combines TRBV5-1 with TRBJ1-1; no reliable D call. Trimming stripped 3 bases from V and 5 bases from J, with 14 bases between. Germline assignment: CDR1 SGHRS and CDR2 YFSETQ. CDR3 length: 14 amino acids. CDR3 nucleotide sequence: TGCGCCAGCAGCTCTACGCTGGCGGGTACTGAAGCTTTCTTT. This encodes CASSSTLAGTEAFF.

This clone came up a few times. J is TRBJ1-6 and V is TRBV4-1; possibly TRBD1 for D (5 bases). CDR3 length equals 14 residues. The V gene lost 5 bases and the J gene lost 6 bases, with 11 bases spanning the gap. The V gene's germline CDR1 is MGHRA and CDR2 YSYEKL. CDR3 nucleotide sequence: TGCGCCAGCAGCTCCGTCCAGGGTAATTCACCCCTCCACTTT. This encodes CASSSVQGNSPLHF.

The chain has TRBV11-3 and TRBJ2-3; TRBD2 matches 7 bases. In germline, CDR1 is SGHNT, CDR2 YENEEA. Trimming took 7 bases from V and 1 from J; bases not matched to a gene: 14. This CDR3 is built from 17 residues. CDR3: CASTPNPPSGRTDTQYF. The CDR3 nucleotides read TGTGCCAGCACCCCAAACCCCCCTAGCGGCCGCACAGATACGCAGTATTTT.

The rearrangement joins TRBV4-1 to TRBJ2-7; 9 bases are a match to TRBD1. CDR3 length equals 18 residues. The germline gives CDR1 MGHRA, CDR2 YSYEKL. The junction had 13 bases not matched to a gene; V was cut back by 0 bases and J by 4 bases. The CDR3 nucleotides are TGCGCCAGCAGCCAAGATAGTCTCGGGACAGGGTATCGGTACGAGCAGTACTTC. It specifies CASSQDSLGTGYRYEQYF.

The V gene is TRBV9, the J gene TRBJ1-2, with TRBD1 as a possible D gene (6 bases). The germline V and J ends were trimmed by 6 bases and 5 bases, with 17 bases remaining between them. CDR1 is SGDLS and CDR2 is YYNGEE in the germline V gene. This CDR3 contains 14 residues. CDR3 sequence: CASNRGQTLYGYTF. The CDR3 DNA sequence: TGTGCCAGCAACCGTGGACAGACTCTTTATGGCTACACCTTC.

The gene calls are TRBV6-5 and TRBJ1-4, with 7 bases lining up with TRBD1. Germline CDR1 and CDR2: MNHEY and SVGAGI. The V and J ends lost 5 bases and 5 bases, in that order; junction bases with no gene match: 5. The CDR3 totals 14 residues. The CDR3 nucleotides read TGTGCCAGCAGTAGACAGGGCCTCAATGAAAAACTGTTTTTT. This translates into CASSRQGLNEKLFF.

This chain links TRBV6-6 with TRBJ1-5; D possibly corresponds to TRBD1 (5 bases). Trimming stripped 9 bases from V and 4 bases from J, with 16 bases between. In germline, CDR1 is MNHNY, CDR2 SVGAGI (reference sequence). The CDR3 is 14 amino acids. CDR3 region: CASVKGAENQPQHF. The CDR3 DNA reads as TGTGCCAGTGTAAAAGGGGCAGAAAATCAGCCCCAGCATTTT.

In its sample, this clone was seen once. The chain uses TRBV11-2 and TRBJ1-3; no clear D gene. The CDR3 totals 12 residues. Germline loops: CDR1 SGHAT, CDR2 FQNNGV. The V end was cut by 8 bases, the J end by 11 bases, with 16 bases between. The DNA for the CDR3 is TGTGCCAGCGCGGACCCCGGAGGTGCCATATATTTT. It yields the protein CASADPGGAIYF.

The chain joins TRBV7-8 to TRBJ2-2; D gene uncertain. Germline V gene data show CDR1 as SGHVS and CDR2 as FQNEAQ. The V end was cut by 0 bases, the J end by 1 base, with 3 bases between. The CDR3 spans 14 residues. The CDR3 DNA reads TGTGCCAGCAGCTTAGCCCAGAACACCGGGGAGCTGTTTTTT. As protein: CASSLAQNTGELFF.

V gene TRBV19 combines with J gene TRBJ1-5; possibly TRBD1 for D (5 bases). The CDR3 is made up of 18 amino acids. The germline V gene has CDR1 LNHDA and CDR2 SQIVND (reference sequence). With 6 bases removed from V and 2 bases from J, the gap between germline ends came to 23 bases. The CDR3 spells CASSPNPARVGGNQPQHF. The CDR3 DNA reads as TGTGCCAGTAGCCCCAACCCGGCCAGGGTTGGAGGCAATCAGCCCCAGCATTTT. Complete variable domain (other parts from reference TRBV19 and TRBJ1-5): DGGITQSPKYLFRKEGQNVTLSCEQNLNHDAMYWYRQDPGQGLRLIYYSQIVNDFQKGDIAEGYSVSREKKESFPLTVTSAQKNPTAFYLCASSPNPARVGGNQPQHFGDGTRLSIL.

The V call is TRBV30, the J call TRBJ1-3, with a possible D match to TRBD1 (5 bases). The CDR3 sequence is 15 residues long. V dropped 2 bases and J dropped 0 bases, with 11 bases sitting between them. Per germline, CDR1 GTSNPN and CDR2 SVGIG (reference sequence). The CDR3: CAWSRDSSSGNTIYF. DNA of the CDR3: TGTGCCTGGAGTCGGGACTCTTCCTCTGGAAACACCATATATTTT.

This chain links TRBV5-4 with TRBJ1-2; D perhaps matches TRBD1 (6 bases). The CDR3 extends over 15 amino acids. Germline V gene sequence: CDR1 SGHNT, CDR2 YYREEE (reference sequence). Trimming removed 0 bases from V and 0 bases from J, with 9 bases in between. CDR3 amino acids: CASSLDTGTNYGYTF. CDR3 in DNA: TGTGCCAGCAGCTTGGATACAGGGACTAACTATGGCTACACCTTC. Variable domain in full (rest from reference TRBV5-4 and TRBJ1-2): ETGVTQSPTHLIKTRGQQVTLRCSSQSGHNTVSWYQQALGQGPQFIFQYYREEENGRGNFPPRFSGLQFPNYSSELNVNALELDDSALYLCASSLDTGTNYGYTFGSGTRLTVV.

The J gene is TRBJ2-1, the V gene TRBV3-1 (or the pseudogene TRBV3-2); D call uncertain. Germline values: CDR1 LGHDT, CDR2 YNNKEL (reference sequence). V lost 2 bases and J 7 bases, leaving 6 bases between the germline ends. The CDR3 is 12 amino acids. CDR3 region: CASSQLSNEQFF. The CDR3 nucleotides are TGTGCCAGCAGCCAACTGAGTAATGAGCAGTTCTTC.

The count of this clone is one. J is TRBJ1-3 and V is TRBV24-1; D unclear. CDR1 and CDR2 (germline): KGHDR, SFDVKD. The V and J ends lost 3 bases and 0 bases respectively, with 8 bases between them. The CDR3 totals 15 residues. This CDR3 is CATSDPAGSGNTIYF. The CDR3, as DNA: TGTGCCACCAGTGATCCGGCAGGCTCTGGAAACACCATATATTTT.

The chain is built from TRBV19 and TRBJ2-1; TRBD2 aligns across 14 bases. This CDR3 region has 18 residues. CDR1 LNHDA and CDR2 SQIVND come from the germline V gene (reference sequence). V was clipped by 4 bases and J by 5 bases; unmatched bases: 10. The DNA for the CDR3 is TGTGCCAGTAGTACCCGGACTAGCGGGGGGTGGACGGACAATGAGCAGTTCTTC. It translates to CASSTRTSGGWTDNEQFF.

The chain joins TRBV3-1 (or the pseudogene TRBV3-2) to TRBJ2-7; TRBD2 agrees at 14 bases. With 4 bases clipped from V and 3 bases from J, the junction kept 2 bases outside the gene matches. The germline gives CDR1 LGHDT, CDR2 YNNKEL (reference sequence). This CDR3 is built from 15 residues. The CDR3 region has the DNA TGTGCCAGCAGCCCCGGGACTAGCGGGGGCTACGAGCAGTACTTC. Translation gives CASSPGTSGGYEQYF.

The J gene is TRBJ1-2, the V gene TRBV6-5; D perhaps matches TRBD1 (5 bases). Trimming pared 8 bases from V and 5 bases from J, leaving 21 bases between. This CDR3 is 15 amino acids long. The germline gives CDR1 MNHEY, CDR2 SVGAGI. CDR3 bases: TGTGCCAGCGTGGTGAAGGCAGGGTTGGGGTATGGCTACACCTTC. This codes for CASVVKAGLGYGYTF.

The genes are TRBV5-6 and TRBJ2-7; 7 nucleotides line up with TRBD1. CDR3 size: 16 residues. V was pared by 6 bases and J by 2 bases, with 14 bases of the junction left unmatched. Germline V gives CDR1 SGHDT, CDR2 YYEEEE. CDR3 DNA sequence: TGTGCCAGCACCCTTCGACAGGGCCGCATCCCCTACGAGCAGTACTTC. Amino acids: CASTLRQGRIPYEQYF. The full variable domain, its missing parts supplied by reference TRBV5-6 and TRBJ2-7, is DAGVTQSPTHLIKTRGQQVTLRCSPKSGHDTVSWYQQALGQGPQFIFQYYEEEERQRGNFPDRFSGHQFPNYSSELNVNALLLGDSALYLCASTLRQGRIPYEQYFGPGTRLTVT.

This chain joins TRBV28 and TRBJ1-6; D not resolved. Germline V lookup: CDR1 MDHEN, CDR2 SYDVKM. This CDR3 is 17 amino acids long. The V end lost 7 bases, the J end lost 5 bases, and 21 bases lay between the germline ends. The DNA of the CDR3 is TGTGCCAGCAAACCCCCTCCCGGGAGGTACGATAATTCACCCCTCCACTTT. Translated, it gives CASKPPPGRYDNSPLHF.

A note on this clone: Additional DNA sequences in this sample encode the identical CDR3. This chain links TRBV27 with TRBJ1-2; D is possibly TRBD1 (6 bases). The CDR3 extends over 15 amino acids. Germline V CDR1 and CDR2: MNHEY, SMNVEV (reference sequence). Trimming took 2 bases from V and 2 from J, leaving 12 bases between them. The DNA for the CDR3 is TGTGCCAGCAGTTTAAGGGGTCAGGGGAACTATGGCTACACCTTC. Translated: CASSLRGQGNYGYTF.

The gene calls are TRBV2 and TRBJ2-7; D is perhaps TRBD1 (6 bases). This CDR3 contains 14 residues. Germline V gene lookup returns CDR1 SNHLY and CDR2 FYNNEI. V was cut by 2 bases and J by 3 bases, with 11 bases left in between. The CDR3 is CASSEQRGYYEQYF. CDR3 nucleotide sequence: TGTGCCAGCAGTGAACAGAGGGGGTACTACGAGCAGTACTTC.

The genes are TRBV1 and TRBJ1-1; the table's D call TRBD1 went unverified against the DNA. TRBV1 is a documented pseudogene. The CDR3 totals 15 residues. The CDR3 sequence is CTSSQVAPGHKEAFF. The CDR3 DNA is TGCACCAGCAGCCAAGTCGCCCCGGGACACAAAGAAGCTTTCTTT.

This chain uses TRBV23-1 with TRBJ1-6; no clear D. TRBV23-1 is identified as an open reading frame with a role that is uncertain. The CDR3 spans 14 residues. V was clipped by 6 bases and J by 5 bases, with 11 bases between them. In nucleotides, the CDR3 is TGCGCCAGCAGCGGAGTGACTGATAATTCACCCCTCCACTTT. It yields the protein CASSGVTDNSPLHF.

V and J are TRBV28 and TRBJ2-7, with 7 bases matching TRBD2. J was trimmed by 4 bases and V by 8 bases; bases with no gene match: 5. The CDR3 has 12 residues. Germline CDR1 is MDHEN and CDR2 is SYDVKM. In nucleotides, the CDR3 is TGTGCCAGCCAGGGCGGGGGATACGAGCAGTACTTC. Residues: CASQGGGYEQYF.

J is TRBJ1-2 and V is TRBV28, with D tentatively TRBD1 (5 bases). This CDR3 comprises 13 residues. The V gene lost 1 base and the J gene lost 8 bases, with 11 bases spanning the gap. CDR1 MDHEN and CDR2 SYDVKM come from the germline V gene. CDR3 residues: CASSLLGVGGYTF. The CDR3, as DNA: TGTGCCAGCAGTTTATTAGGGGTCGGGGGCTACACCTTC.

This rearrangement joins TRBV29-1 to TRBJ1-2, with D tentatively TRBD1 (5 bases). V was pared by 6 bases and J by 8 bases, with 16 bases between. CDR1 is SQVTM and CDR2 is ANQGSEA in the germline V gene. CDR3 length: 12 residues. The CDR3 loop reads CSVGGGFKGYTF. For the CDR3, the DNA is TGCAGCGTCGGCGGGGGATTCAAGGGCTACACCTTC.